The text below deals with one T cell receptor beta chain. Its antigen is currently unknown. The length of the CDR3 is 16 residues. Trimming removed 4 bases from V and 5 bases from J, with 18 bases in between. Germline loops: CDR1 MNHEY, CDR2 SMNVEV (reference sequence). This entry comes from a study of T cell responses to AZD1222 COVID-19 vaccine. The protocol was immunoSEQ multiplex PCR, while the TCRdb copy is restricted to in-frame clones and leaves out a portion. The repertoire holds around 69,000 clones, with roughly 84% as singletons. Study observations and caveats: Among the donors, most were white British and more were female, and clonal diversity was possibly underestimated.

This chain connects TRBV27 to TRBJ1-5; tentative D call: TRBD1 (6 bases). The sequenced sample was peripheral blood, obtained on day 0 of AZD1222 vaccination. This clonotype was sampled from an adult in good health. CDR3 sequence reads: CASSSLGVGGYQPQHF. For the CDR3, the DNA is TGTGCCAGCAGTTCGCTGGGGGTGGGGGGCTATCAGCCCCAGCATTTT.